This is a list of T cell receptor beta chains from one sample in a study of B cell selection in AIRE deficiency. Repertoires were generated with immunoSEQ multiplex PCR, while TCRdb's copy carries only in-frame clones and drops some. The sample carries 23,000 or so clones, about 90% recorded once. Sample: CD4+CD25+ Tregs sorted from PBMCs. Receptor source: a human donor in good health. Both conserved end residues are part of each CDR3. D genes are given only for firm matches. Clone sizes are given selectively: once, few, many, or a class where the clone is expanded.

clone_size | d_call | j_call | v_call | cdr3_aa | cdr3_nt
- | - | TRBJ1-6 | TRBV7-3 | CASSLVGRTNSPLHF | TGTGCCAGCAGCTTAGTGGGGCGGACTAATTCACCCCTCCACTTT
medium-sized | - | TRBJ1-1 | TRBV5-1 | CASSYHTMGQNTEAFF | TGCGCCAGCAGCTACCACACGATGGGACAGAACACTGAAGCTTTCTTT
- | TRBD2 | TRBJ2-1 | TRBV29-1 | CSVAGTSGSYNEQFF | TGCAGCGTTGCCGGGACTAGCGGCTCCTACAATGAGCAGTTCTTC
- | TRBD1 | TRBJ1-2 | TRBV25-1 | CASSESGRGRHGYTF | TGTGCCAGCAGTGAATCAGGCAGGGGGAGGCATGGCTACACCTTC
- | - | TRBJ1-6 | TRBV12-5 | CASGREFGSGGLNSPLHF | TGTGCTAGTGGTAGGGAGTTCGGGTCCGGGGGATTGAATTCACCCCTCCACTTT
- | - | TRBJ2-7 | TRBV11-3 | CASSSVPDGGYEQYF | TGTGCCAGCAGCTCCGTACCAGATGGGGGGTACGAGCAGTACTTC
- | TRBD1 | TRBJ1-1 | TRBV4-2 | CASSPGTGNTEAFF | TGTGCCAGCAGCCCAGGGACAGGGAACACTGAAGCTTTCTTT
- | - | TRBJ1-1 | TRBV2 | CASPRVEGTEAFF | TGTGCCAGCCCCAGGGTGGAGGGAACTGAAGCTTTCTTT
- | TRBD2 | TRBJ2-7 | TRBV7-9 | CASSHSSGRAEQYF | TGTGCCAGCAGTCATTCTAGCGGGAGGGCCGAGCAGTACTTC
- | TRBD2 | TRBJ2-1 | TRBV14 | CASSQAKREYDNEQFF | TGTGCCAGCAGCCAAGCTAAGCGGGAGTACGACAATGAGCAGTTCTTC
- | - | TRBJ2-7 | TRBV11-2 | CASSPGRARTYEQYF | TGTGCCAGCAGTCCTGGACGAGCTAGAACCTACGAGCAGTACTTC
once | - | TRBJ1-1 | TRBV11-3 | CASSTLGGRAFF | TGTGCCAGCAGCACATTAGGGGGACGGGCTTTCTTT
- | TRBD2 | TRBJ2-3 | TRBV6-6 | CAHRTSGLTDTQYF | TGTGCTCACCGGACTAGCGGCCTCACAGATACGCAGTATTTT
- | - | TRBJ2-2 | TRBV4-1 | CASSQESAGNTGELFF | TGCGCCAGCAGCCAAGAAAGCGCGGGGAACACCGGGGAGCTGTTTTTT
- | - | TRBJ2-7 | TRBV7-4 | CASSWQGTYEQYF | TGTGCCAGCAGTTGGCAGGGGACCTACGAGCAGTACTTC
- | - | TRBJ1-5 | TRBV6-1 | CASSEAQPQHF | TGTGCCAGCAGTGAAGCCCAACCCCAGCATTTT
- | TRBD2 | TRBJ2-3 | TRBV7-2 | CASSLFGLGTDTQYF | TGTGCCAGCAGCTTATTTGGACTAGGAACAGATACGCAGTATTTT
- | - | TRBJ1-3 | TRBV6-1 | CASSALQAGNTIYF | TGTGCCAGCAGTGCTCTACAGGCTGGAAACACCATATATTTT
once | - | TRBJ1-1 | TRBV4-2 | CASSQDWGLYTEAFF | TGTGCCAGCAGCCAAGATTGGGGGCTGTACACTGAAGCTTTCTTT
- | - | TRBJ2-3 | TRBV10-2 | CASSVRSYTQYF | TGCGCCAGCAGTGTACGGTCCTATACGCAGTATTTT
few | - | TRBJ1-6 | TRBV9 | CASSSPDVNSPLHF | TGTGCCAGCAGCTCTCCGGACGTTAATTCACCCCTCCACTTT
- | - | TRBJ1-1 | TRBV5-1 | CASSLSQWNTEAFF | TGCGCCAGCAGCTTGTCACAGTGGAACACTGAAGCTTTCTTT